A single sample gave rise to the 8 T cell receptor beta chains below, sequenced in a study of blood T cells in healthy people across ages. Together with a sample-barcoded 5' primer, a J-beta primer mix was included in a second PCR lasting about 7 to 11 cycles. TCRdb reprocessed the 5' RACE reads via MiXCR and lists one record per CDR3 protein. The sample lists hundreds of thousands of distinct CDR3 sequences; around two fifths were seen once. Sample: blood. The source is a man older than 75 in good health.

The chain uses TRBV7-2 and TRBJ2-1, with TRBD2 identical over 15 bases. V trimming: 1 base; J trimming: 9 bases; junction bases outside the gene matches: 13. CDR1 SGHTA and CDR2 FQGNSA come from the germline V gene. The CDR3 is made up of 19 amino acids. DNA of the CDR3: TGTGCCAGCAGCTTAGAGGGACCGGGACTAGCGGGAGGTCTTGCTGAGCAGTTCTTC. Translation gives CASSLEGPGLAGGLAEQFF.

This chain connects TRBV20-1 to TRBJ2-1, with D hard to call. V dropped 1 base and J dropped 8 bases, with 15 bases sitting between them. There are 14 residues in the CDR3. Germline CDR1 reads DFQATT; CDR2 reads SNEGSKA (reference sequence). CDR3 nucleotide sequence: TGCAGTGCTAGAGTTAAGGGCCGCATGGATGAGCAGTTCTTC. Translating gives CSARVKGRMDEQFF.

About this clonotype itself: A clone one base away is much larger, so this may be a read error. The chain has TRBV7-9 and TRBJ2-3; no firm D call. CDR1 is SEHNR, CDR2 FQNEAQ, per germline (reference sequence). This CDR3 comprises 14 residues. V lost 5 bases, J lost 7 bases, and 16 bases lay in between. This chain's CDR3 is CASSPGMSANTQYF. The CDR3 DNA reads TGTGCCAGCAGCCCTGGAATGAGCGCGAATACGCAGTATTTT.

The chain uses TRBV29-1 and TRBJ2-1, with D perhaps being TRBD1 or TRBD2 (7 bases each). The CDR3 consists of 15 residues. Trimming shortened V by 2 bases and J by 7 bases, and 18 bases separated the two germline ends. The V gene's germline CDR1 is SQVTM and CDR2 ANQGSEA. In nucleotides, the CDR3 is TGCAGCGTTGAAAAGGGGGCGGGAGTGGTAAATGAGCAGTTCTTC. It codes for CSVEKGAGVVNEQFF.

The V and J genes are TRBV5-4 and TRBJ2-1, with 10 bases identical to TRBD2. The germline CDR1 and CDR2 sequences are SGHNT and YYREEE (reference sequence). V trimming: 5 bases; J trimming: 7 bases; junction bases outside the gene matches: 12. The CDR3 spans 16 residues. The CDR3 reads CASSPRASGSWNEQFF. CDR3 sequence (DNA): TGTGCCAGCAGTCCCCGGGCTAGCGGGAGTTGGAATGAGCAGTTCTTC.

Only a few counts were recorded for this clonotype. This chain connects TRBV24-1 to TRBJ2-5, with a weak D call TRBD2 (6 bases). The length of the CDR3 is 13 residues. Germline CDR1 is KGHDR and CDR2 is SFDVKD. Trimming removed 10 bases at V and 1 base at J, with 12 bases between. CDR3: CATGGRRQETQYF. CDR3 nucleotides: TGTGCCACGGGGGGACGTCGCCAAGAGACCCAGTACTTC.

The V call is TRBV20-1, the J call TRBJ1-4, with D tentatively TRBD1 (5 bases). This CDR3 is 14 amino acids long. V lost 3 bases and J 1 base, leaving 9 bases between the germline ends. Germline assignment: CDR1 DFQATT and CDR2 SNEGSKA (reference sequence). CDR3 DNA: TGCAGTGCTAGTGGGACGGAAACTAATGAAAAACTGTTTTTT. Translation gives CSASGTETNEKLFF.

This clonotype was detected a few times. The chain combines TRBV11-3 with TRBJ2-1, with 10 bases identical to TRBD2. V trimming: 6 bases; J trimming: 0 bases; junction bases outside the gene matches: 17. This CDR3 is 20 amino acids long. Per germline, CDR1 SGHNT and CDR2 YENEEA. In DNA form, the CDR3 reads TGTGCCAGCAGACCAGGGGGCACTAGCGGGGACTCCGACTCCTACAATGAGCAGTTCTTC. Encoded protein: CASRPGGTSGDSDSYNEQFF.